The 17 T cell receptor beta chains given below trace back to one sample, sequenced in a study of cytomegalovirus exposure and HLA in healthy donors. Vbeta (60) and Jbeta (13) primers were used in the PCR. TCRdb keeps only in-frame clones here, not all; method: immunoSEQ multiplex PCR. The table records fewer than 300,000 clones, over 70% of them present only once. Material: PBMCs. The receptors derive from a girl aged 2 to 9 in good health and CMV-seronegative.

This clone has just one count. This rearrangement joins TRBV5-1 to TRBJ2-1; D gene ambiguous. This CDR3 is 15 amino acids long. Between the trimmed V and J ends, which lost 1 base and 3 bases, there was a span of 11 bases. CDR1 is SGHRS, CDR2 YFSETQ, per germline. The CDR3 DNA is TGCGCCAGCAGCTTGTTATTAGGAGACTACAATGAGCAGTTCTTC. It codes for CASSLLLGDYNEQFF.

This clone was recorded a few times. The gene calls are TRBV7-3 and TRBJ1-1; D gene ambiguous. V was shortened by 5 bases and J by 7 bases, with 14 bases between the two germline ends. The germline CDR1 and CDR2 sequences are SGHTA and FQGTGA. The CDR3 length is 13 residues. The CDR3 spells CASSTLNSNEAFF. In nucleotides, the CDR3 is TGTGCCAGCAGCACCTTAAACAGTAATGAAGCTTTCTTT.

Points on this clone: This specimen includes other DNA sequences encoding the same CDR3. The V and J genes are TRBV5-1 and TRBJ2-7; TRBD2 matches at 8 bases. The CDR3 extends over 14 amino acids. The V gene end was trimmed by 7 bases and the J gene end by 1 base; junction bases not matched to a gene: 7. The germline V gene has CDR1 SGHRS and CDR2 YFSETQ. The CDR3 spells CASQSRGGSYEQYF. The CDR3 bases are TGCGCCAGCCAGTCCCGCGGGGGGTCCTACGAGCAGTACTTC. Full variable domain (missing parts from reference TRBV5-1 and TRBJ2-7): KAGVTQTPRYLIKTRGQQVTLSCSPISGHRSVSWYQQTPGQGLQFLFEYFSETQRNKGNFPGRFSGRQFSNSRSEMNVSTLELGDSALYLCASQSRGGSYEQYFGPGTRLTVT.

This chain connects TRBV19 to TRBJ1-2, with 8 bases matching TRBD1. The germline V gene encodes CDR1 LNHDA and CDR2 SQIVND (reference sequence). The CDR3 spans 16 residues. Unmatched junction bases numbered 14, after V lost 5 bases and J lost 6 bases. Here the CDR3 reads CASSPWTGRILDGYTF. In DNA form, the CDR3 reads TGTGCCAGTAGTCCCTGGACAGGGAGGATTTTGGATGGCTACACCTTC.

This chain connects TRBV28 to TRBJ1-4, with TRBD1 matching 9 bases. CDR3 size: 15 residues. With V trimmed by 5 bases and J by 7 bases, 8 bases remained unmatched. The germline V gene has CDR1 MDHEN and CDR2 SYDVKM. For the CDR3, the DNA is TGTGCCAGCAGTCGCGTAGGGACAGGGAGTGAAAAACTGTTTTTT. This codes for CASSRVGTGSEKLFF.

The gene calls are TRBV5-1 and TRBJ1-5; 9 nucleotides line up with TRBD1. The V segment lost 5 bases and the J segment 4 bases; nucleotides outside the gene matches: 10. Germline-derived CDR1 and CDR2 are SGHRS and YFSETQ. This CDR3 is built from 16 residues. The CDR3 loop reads CASRPFPGQGNQPQHF. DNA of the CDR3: TGCGCCAGCAGGCCCTTTCCGGGACAGGGAAATCAGCCCCAGCATTTT.

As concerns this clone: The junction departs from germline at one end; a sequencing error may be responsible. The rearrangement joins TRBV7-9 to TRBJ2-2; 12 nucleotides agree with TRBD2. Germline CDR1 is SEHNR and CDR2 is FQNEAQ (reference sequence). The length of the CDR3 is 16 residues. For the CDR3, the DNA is TGTTCCAGCAGCTTGGGACTAGCGGGCCCGACCGGGGAGCTGTTTTTT. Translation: CSSSLGLAGPTGELFF.

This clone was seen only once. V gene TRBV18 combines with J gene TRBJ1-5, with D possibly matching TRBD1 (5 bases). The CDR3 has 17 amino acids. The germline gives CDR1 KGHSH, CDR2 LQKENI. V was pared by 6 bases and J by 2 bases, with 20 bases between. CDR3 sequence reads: CASSPGRGEVGNQPQHF. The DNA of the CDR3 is TGTGCCAGCTCCCCGGGGCGGGGCGAGGTTGGCAATCAGCCCCAGCATTTT. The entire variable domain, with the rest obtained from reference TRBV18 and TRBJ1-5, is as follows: NAGVMQNPRHLVRRRGQEARLRCSPMKGHSHVYWYRQLPEEGLKFMVYLQKENIIDESGMPKERFSAEFPKEGPSILRIQQVVRGDSAAYFCASSPGRGEVGNQPQHFGDGTRLSIL.

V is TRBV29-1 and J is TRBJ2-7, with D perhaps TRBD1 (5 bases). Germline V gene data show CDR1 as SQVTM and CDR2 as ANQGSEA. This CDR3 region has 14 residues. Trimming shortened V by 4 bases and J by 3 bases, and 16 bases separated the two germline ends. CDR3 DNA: TGCAGCGTTGTCGACAGAAGTCGGTACTACGAGCAGTACTTC. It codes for CSVVDRSRYYEQYF.

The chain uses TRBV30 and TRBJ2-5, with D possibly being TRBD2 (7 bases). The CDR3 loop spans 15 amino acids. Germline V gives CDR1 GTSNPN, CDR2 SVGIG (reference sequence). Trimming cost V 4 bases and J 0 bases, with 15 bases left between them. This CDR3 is CAWKVGGAYQETQYF. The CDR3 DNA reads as TGTGCCTGGAAGGTTGGGGGGGCTTACCAAGAGACCCAGTACTTC.

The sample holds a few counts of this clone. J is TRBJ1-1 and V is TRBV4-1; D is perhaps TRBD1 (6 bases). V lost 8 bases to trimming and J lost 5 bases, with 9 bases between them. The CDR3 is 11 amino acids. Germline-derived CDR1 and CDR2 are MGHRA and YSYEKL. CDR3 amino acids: CASHQGTEAFF. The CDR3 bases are TGCGCCAGCCACCAGGGGACTGAAGCTTTCTTT.

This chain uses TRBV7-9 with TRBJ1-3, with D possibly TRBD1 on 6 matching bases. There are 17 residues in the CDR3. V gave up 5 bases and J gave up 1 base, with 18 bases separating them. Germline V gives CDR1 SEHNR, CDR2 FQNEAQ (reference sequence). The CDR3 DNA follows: TGTGCCAGCAGCCCAGCCGGGGGGCGAGAATCTGGAAACACCATATATTTT. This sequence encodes CASSPAGGRESGNTIYF.

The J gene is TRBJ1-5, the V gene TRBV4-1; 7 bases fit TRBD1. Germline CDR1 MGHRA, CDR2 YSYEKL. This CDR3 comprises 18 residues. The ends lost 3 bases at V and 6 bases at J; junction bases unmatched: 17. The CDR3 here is CASSHISAETGYRQPQHF. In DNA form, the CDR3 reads TGCGCCAGCAGCCACATAAGTGCGGAGACAGGGTATCGTCAGCCCCAGCATTTT.

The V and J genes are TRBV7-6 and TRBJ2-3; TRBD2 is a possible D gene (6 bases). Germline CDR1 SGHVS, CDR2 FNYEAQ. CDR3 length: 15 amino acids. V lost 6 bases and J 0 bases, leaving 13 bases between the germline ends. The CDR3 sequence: CASSQLAFSTDTQYF. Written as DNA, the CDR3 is TGTGCCAGCAGTCAACTAGCTTTTAGCACAGATACGCAGTATTTT.

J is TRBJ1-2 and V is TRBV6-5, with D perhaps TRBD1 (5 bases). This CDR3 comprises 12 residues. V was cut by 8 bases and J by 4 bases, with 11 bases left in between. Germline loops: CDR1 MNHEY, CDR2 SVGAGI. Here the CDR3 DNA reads TGTGCCAGCGACGGGGGTATCTATGGCTACACCTTC. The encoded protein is CASDGGIYGYTF.

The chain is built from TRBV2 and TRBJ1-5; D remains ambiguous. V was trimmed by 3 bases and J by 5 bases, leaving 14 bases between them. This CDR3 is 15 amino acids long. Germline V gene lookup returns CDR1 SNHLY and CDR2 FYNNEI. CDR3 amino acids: CASSDWSPVDQPQHF. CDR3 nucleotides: TGTGCCAGCAGTGATTGGTCTCCGGTTGATCAGCCCCAGCATTTT.

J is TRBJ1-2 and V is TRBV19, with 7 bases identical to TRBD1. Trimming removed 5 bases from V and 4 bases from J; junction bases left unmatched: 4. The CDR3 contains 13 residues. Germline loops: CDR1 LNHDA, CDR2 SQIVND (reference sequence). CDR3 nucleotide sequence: TGTGCCAGTAGTGTACAGGGGTTCTATGGCTACACCTTC. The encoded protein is CASSVQGFYGYTF.